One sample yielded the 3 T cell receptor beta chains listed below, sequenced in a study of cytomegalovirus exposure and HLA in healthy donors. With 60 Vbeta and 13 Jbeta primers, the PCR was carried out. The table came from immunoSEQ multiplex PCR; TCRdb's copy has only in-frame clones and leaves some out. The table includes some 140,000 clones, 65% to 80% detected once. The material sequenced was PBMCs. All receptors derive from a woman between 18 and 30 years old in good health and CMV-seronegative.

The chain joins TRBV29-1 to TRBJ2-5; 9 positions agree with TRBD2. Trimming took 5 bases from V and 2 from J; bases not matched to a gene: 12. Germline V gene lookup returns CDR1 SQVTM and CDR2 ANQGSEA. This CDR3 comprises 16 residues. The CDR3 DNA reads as TGCAGCGTTAAAGGGGCTTTGCTAGCGGGACAAGAGACCCAGTACTTC. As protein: CSVKGALLAGQETQYF. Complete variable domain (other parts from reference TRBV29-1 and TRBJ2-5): SAVISQKPSRDICQRGTSLTIQCQVDSQVTMMFWYRQQPGQSLTLIATANQGSEATYESGFVIDKFPISRPNLTFSTLTVSNMSPEDSSIYLCSVKGALLAGQETQYFGPGTRLLVL.

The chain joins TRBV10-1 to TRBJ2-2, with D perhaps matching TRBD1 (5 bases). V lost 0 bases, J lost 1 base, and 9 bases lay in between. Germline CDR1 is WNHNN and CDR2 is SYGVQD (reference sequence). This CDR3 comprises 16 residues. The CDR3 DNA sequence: TGCGCCAGCAGTGAGTCAGGGGCGGTGAACACCGGGGAGCTGTTTTTT. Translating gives CASSESGAVNTGELFF.

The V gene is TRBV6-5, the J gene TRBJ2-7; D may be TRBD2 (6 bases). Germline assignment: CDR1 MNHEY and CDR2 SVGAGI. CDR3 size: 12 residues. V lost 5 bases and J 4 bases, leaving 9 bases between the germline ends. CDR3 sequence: CASSAGTYEQYF. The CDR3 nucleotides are TGTGCCAGCAGTGCAGGGACTTACGAGCAGTACTTC.